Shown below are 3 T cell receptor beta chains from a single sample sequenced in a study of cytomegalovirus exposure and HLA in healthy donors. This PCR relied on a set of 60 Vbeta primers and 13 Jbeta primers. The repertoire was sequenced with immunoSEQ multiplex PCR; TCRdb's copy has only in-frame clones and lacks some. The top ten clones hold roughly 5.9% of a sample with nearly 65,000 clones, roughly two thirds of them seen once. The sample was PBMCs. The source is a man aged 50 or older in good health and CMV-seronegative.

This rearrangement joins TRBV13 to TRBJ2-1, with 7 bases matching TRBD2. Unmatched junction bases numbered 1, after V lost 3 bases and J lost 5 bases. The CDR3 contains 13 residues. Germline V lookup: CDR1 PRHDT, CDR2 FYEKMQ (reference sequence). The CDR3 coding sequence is TGTGCCAGCAGCTTCGGGACTAACAATGAGCAGTTCTTC. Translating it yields CASSFGTNNEQFF.

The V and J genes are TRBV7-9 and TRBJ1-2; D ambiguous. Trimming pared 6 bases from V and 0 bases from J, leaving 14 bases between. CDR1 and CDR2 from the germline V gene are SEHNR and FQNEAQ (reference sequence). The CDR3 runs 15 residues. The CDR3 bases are TGTGCCAGCAGAGCCGGGGATATAACTAACTATGGCTACACCTTC. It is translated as CASRAGDITNYGYTF.

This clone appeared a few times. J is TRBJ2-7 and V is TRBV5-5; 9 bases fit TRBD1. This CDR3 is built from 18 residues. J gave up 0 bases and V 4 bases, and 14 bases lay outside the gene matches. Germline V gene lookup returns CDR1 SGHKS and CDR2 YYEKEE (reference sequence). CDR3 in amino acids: CASSPKFRDRVISYEQYF. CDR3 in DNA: TGTGCCAGCAGCCCAAAATTCCGGGACAGGGTTATCTCCTACGAGCAGTACTTC.